This paragraph covers one TCR beta chain sequence. The antigen is not known. With V trimmed by 6 bases and J by 4 bases, 14 bases remained unmatched. Germline V lookup: CDR1 KGHSY, CDR2 FQNENV. The length of the CDR3 is 18 residues. Time point defined: baseline pretreatment blood. Treatment reported: 15 Gy SBRT to primary tumor, nephrectomy 4 weeks later. Blood was sampled at baseline, 2 weeks and 4 weeks after SBRT. Clear cell pathology was present in this patient's renal cell carcinoma. The table came from immunoSEQ multiplex PCR; TCRdb's copy has only in-frame clones and leaves some out. This table holds roughly 100,000 clones, approximately 86% found once. The sample is drawn from a study of radiation and T cells in renal cell carcinoma. Study-wide context: Nephrectomy followed 15 Gy stereotactic body radiation by 4 weeks. Findings and caveats of the study: Top tumor clonotypes rose in blood 2 weeks post-radiation, then contracted.

The J gene is TRBJ2-1, the V gene TRBV16; TRBD2 agrees at 11 bases. The source was blood, collected from a patient whose treatment included radiotherapy and nephrectomy. The TCR originated in a man aged 45 to 65 with renal cell carcinoma. Here the CDR3 DNA reads TGTGCCAGCAGACCGGGACAGGGAACTAGCGGGAGTTACAATGAGCAGTTCTTC. Its translation: CASRPGQGTSGSYNEQFF.